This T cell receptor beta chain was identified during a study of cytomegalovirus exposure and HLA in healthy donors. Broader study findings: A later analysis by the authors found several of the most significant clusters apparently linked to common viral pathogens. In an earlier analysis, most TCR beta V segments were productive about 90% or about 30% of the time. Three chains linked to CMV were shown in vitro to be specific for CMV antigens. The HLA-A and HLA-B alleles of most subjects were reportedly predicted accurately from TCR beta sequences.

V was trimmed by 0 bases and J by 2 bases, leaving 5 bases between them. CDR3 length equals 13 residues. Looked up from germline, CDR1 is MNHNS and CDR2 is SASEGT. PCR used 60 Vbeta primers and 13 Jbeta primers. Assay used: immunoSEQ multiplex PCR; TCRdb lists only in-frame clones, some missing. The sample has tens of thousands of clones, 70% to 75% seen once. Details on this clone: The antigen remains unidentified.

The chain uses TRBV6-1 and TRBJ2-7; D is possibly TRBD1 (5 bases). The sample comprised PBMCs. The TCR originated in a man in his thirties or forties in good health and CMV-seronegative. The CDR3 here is CASSEATAYEQYF. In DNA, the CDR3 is TGTGCCAGCAGTGAAGCGACAGCCTACGAGCAGTACTTC.